These 28 T cell receptor beta chains were sequenced from one sample in a study of T cell changes during pregnancy in multiple sclerosis. Profiling relied on immunoSEQ multiplex PCR, and the TCRdb table lists in-frame clones only, not all of them. The sample yields 70,000 to 95,000 clones, approximately 94% seen once. Sample: peripheral blood, taken in the third trimester of pregnancy. These receptors came from a female donor with multiple sclerosis, enrolled in a pregnancy study.

The chain employs TRBV5-1 and TRBJ1-4, with TRBD1 matching 10 bases. The CDR3 has 18 residues. J gave up 8 bases and V 0 bases, and 13 bases lay outside the gene matches. Germline V gives CDR1 SGHRS, CDR2 YFSETQ. The chain's CDR3 is CASSLAKDRGTVREKLFF. In nucleotides, the CDR3 is TGCGCCAGCAGCTTGGCCAAGGACAGGGGGACGGTGAGGGAAAAACTGTTTTTT. Complete variable domain (other parts from reference TRBV5-1 and TRBJ1-4): KAGVTQTPRYLIKTRGQQVTLSCSPISGHRSVSWYQQTPGQGLQFLFEYFSETQRNKGNFPGRFSGRQFSNSRSEMNVSTLELGDSALYLCASSLAKDRGTVREKLFFGSGTQLSVL.

This clone was found once. The chain has TRBV19 and TRBJ2-5, with 7 nucleotides matching TRBD2. This CDR3 is built from 15 residues. Looked up from germline, CDR1 is LNHDA and CDR2 is SQIVND (reference sequence). V lost 3 bases to trimming and J lost 4 bases; unmatched junction nucleotides: 8. The CDR3 DNA reads as TGTGCCAGTAGTATCCCGGGAGGCCGGGTAGAGACCCAGTACTTC. It specifies CASSIPGGRVETQYF.

This chain uses TRBV27 with TRBJ2-5; D might be TRBD2 (6 bases). CDR1 is MNHEY and CDR2 is SMNVEV in the germline V gene (reference sequence). The CDR3 runs to 15 residues. V was cut by 5 bases and J by 0 bases, with 13 bases left in between. CDR3 nucleotide sequence: TGTGCCAGCAGTCATCGGGGACTGAACCAAGAGACCCAGTACTTC. Translating gives CASSHRGLNQETQYF.

The chain has TRBV5-8 and TRBJ1-3, with TRBD1 as a possible D gene (5 bases). Trimming pared 5 bases from V and 7 bases from J, leaving 25 bases between. The CDR3 is 17 amino acids. Germline CDR1 SGHTS, CDR2 YDEGEE. CDR3 DNA: TGTGCCAGCAGGCCCCCGTGGGACTTTTCAAGGCTGAACACCATATATTTT. It encodes CASRPPWDFSRLNTIYF. The full variable domain, rest sourced from reference TRBV5-8 and TRBJ1-3, is EAGVTQSPTHLIKTRGQQATLRCSPISGHTSVYWYQQALGLGLQFLLWYDEGEERNRGNFPPRFSGRQFPNYSSELNVNALELEDSALYLCASRPPWDFSRLNTIYFGEGSWLTVV.

The CDR3, as DNA: TGTGCCAGCAGTCGGACAGATACGCAGTATTTT. Amino acid sequence: CASSRTDTQYF. This chain uses TRBV6-6 with TRBJ2-3; no clear D gene. The CDR3 has 11 amino acids. Trimming removed 5 bases from V and 3 bases from J, with 3 bases in between. The germline gives CDR1 MNHNY, CDR2 SVGAGI (reference sequence).

To note about this clone: The junction departs from germline at one end; a sequencing error may be responsible. The CDR3 loop is CASSLSGTDQETQYF. The CDR3 DNA reads TGTGCCAGTTCACTCTCTGGGACAGACCAAGAGACCCAGTACTTC. V usage is TRBV18 and J usage is TRBJ2-5, with 7 bases matching TRBD1. This CDR3 contains 15 residues. Germline CDR1 and CDR2: KGHSH and LQKENI.

The chain has TRBV27 and TRBJ2-7; 10 nucleotides align to TRBD2. Trimming removed 6 bases from V and 2 bases from J; junction bases left unmatched: 4. Germline assignment: CDR1 MNHEY and CDR2 SMNVEV (reference sequence). This CDR3 has 14 residues. The CDR3 spells CASSPSGSPYEQYF. The CDR3 region has the DNA TGTGCCAGCAGCCCTAGCGGGAGTCCCTACGAGCAGTACTTC.

J is TRBJ2-2 and V is TRBV7-8; tentatively, D is TRBD1 (6 bases). In germline, CDR1 is SGHVS, CDR2 FQNEAQ. V was cut by 1 base and J by 7 bases, with 10 bases left in between. This CDR3 comprises 14 residues. In DNA, the CDR3 is TGTGCCAGCAGCTTAGTAGGGGGTAGCGGGGAGCTGTTTTTT. Translated, it gives CASSLVGGSGELFF.

The chain joins TRBV19 to TRBJ2-7, with 8 bases fitting TRBD1. CDR1 LNHDA and CDR2 SQIVND come from the germline V gene (reference sequence). With V trimmed by 8 bases and J by 4 bases, 13 bases remained unmatched. CDR3 length: 15 amino acids. The chain's CDR3 is CASRTTGTGEYEQYF. The CDR3 DNA is TGTGCCAGTCGCACAACCGGGACAGGAGAATACGAGCAGTACTTC. The variable domain in full, completed from reference TRBV19 and TRBJ2-7, reads DGGITQSPKYLFRKEGQNVTLSCEQNLNHDAMYWYRQDPGQGLRLIYYSQIVNDFQKGDIAEGYSVSREKKESFPLTVTSAQKNPTAFYLCASRTTGTGEYEQYFGPGTRLTVT.

This chain connects TRBV5-8 to TRBJ2-1, with 8 positions matching TRBD1. The CDR3 consists of 16 residues. The germline V gene has CDR1 SGHTS and CDR2 YDEGEE. Trimming at V came to 5 bases and at J to 7 bases, leaving 14 bases not matched to a gene. The CDR3: CASSYQRQGSRNEQFF. CDR3 DNA sequence: TGTGCCAGCAGTTACCAACGACAGGGGTCCCGGAATGAGCAGTTCTTC.

This sequence joins TRBV29-1 and TRBJ2-1; tentatively, D is TRBD2 (5 bases). The CDR3 is 14 amino acids. Germline CDR1 reads SQVTM; CDR2 reads ANQGSEA. V was trimmed by 4 bases and J by 3 bases, leaving 13 bases between them. The CDR3 region is CSVVGIRIYNEQFF. CDR3 coding DNA: TGCAGCGTTGTCGGGATAAGGATCTACAATGAGCAGTTCTTC.

The V call is TRBV6-5, the J call TRBJ2-7, with D uncertain. Germline assignment: CDR1 MNHEY and CDR2 SVGAGI. V was shortened by 0 bases and J by 0 bases, with 9 bases between the two germline ends. This CDR3 spans 15 amino acids. The CDR3, as DNA: TGTGCCAGCAGTTACTCATGGCCAGGCTCCTACGAGCAGTACTTC. Amino acid sequence: CASSYSWPGSYEQYF.

This clone was observed a few times. The CDR3 loop reads CASSVGPEATDTQYF. The CDR3 region has the DNA TGTGCCAGCAGCGTAGGACCAGAAGCGACAGATACGCAGTATTTT. The rearrangement joins TRBV9 to TRBJ2-3, with no clear D. The CDR3 sequence is 15 residues long. Germline CDR1 and CDR2: SGDLS and YYNGEE. V lost 0 bases to trimming and J lost 3 bases, with 11 bases between them.

The rearrangement uses TRBV7-9 and TRBJ1-4, with 7 bases fitting TRBD1. V dropped 4 bases and J dropped 11; count of bases not matched to a gene: 7. The CDR3 is made up of 13 amino acids. The germline V gene encodes CDR1 SEHNR and CDR2 FQNEAQ (reference sequence). CDR3 residues: CASSSTEQGKLFF. The CDR3 DNA reads as TGTGCCAGCAGCTCCACCGAACAGGGGAAACTGTTTTTT.

The chain is built from TRBV5-1 and TRBJ1-4, with D unclear. Deletions cut 3 bases from V and 0 bases from J, with 15 bases between. CDR3 length: 17 amino acids. The germline V gene has CDR1 SGHRS and CDR2 YFSETQ. The DNA for the CDR3 is TGCGCCAGCAGCTGGAGGCCAGGAGAAGCAACTAATGAAAAACTGTTTTTT. Its protein product is CASSWRPGEATNEKLFF.

This sequence joins TRBV5-1 and TRBJ2-3, with 9 bases lining up with TRBD2. The CDR3 has 15 residues. Germline-derived CDR1 and CDR2 are SGHRS and YFSETQ. J gave up 6 bases and V 4 bases, and 9 bases lay outside the gene matches. The DNA for the CDR3 is TGCGCCAGCAGCGGTGGCGGGAGGGGATCGGATACGCAGTATTTT. Residues: CASSGGGRGSDTQYF.

V and J are TRBV30 and TRBJ2-3; tentative D call: TRBD2 (5 bases). Trimming pared 2 bases from V and 7 bases from J, leaving 13 bases between. The CDR3 length is 13 residues. Germline V gives CDR1 GTSNPN, CDR2 SVGIG (reference sequence). The DNA of the CDR3 is TGTGCCTGGAGTTCGGCGCTAGCAAATACGCAGTATTTT. Encoded protein: CAWSSALANTQYF. Supplemented by reference TRBV30 and TRBJ2-3, the full variable domain reads SQTIHQWPATLVQPVGSPLSLECTVEGTSNPNLYWYRQAAGRGLQLLFYSVGIGQISSEVPQNLSASRPQDRQFILSSKKLLLSDSGFYLCAWSSALANTQYFGPGTRLTVL.

This chain uses TRBV2 with TRBJ2-3, with 9 positions matching TRBD1. This CDR3 comprises 13 residues. CDR1 and CDR2 from the germline V gene are SNHLY and FYNNEI. After removal of 8 bases from V and 2 bases from J, the junction contained 2 bases not matched to a gene. DNA of the CDR3: TGTGCCAGCGGGACAGGGCTCACAGATACGCAGTATTTT. Its protein product is CASGTGLTDTQYF.

This chain joins TRBV6-1 and TRBJ2-1; the match to TRBD1 covers 7 bases. Looked up from germline, CDR1 is MNHNS and CDR2 is SASEGT. CDR3 length equals 11 residues. J lost 15 bases, V lost 5 bases, and 7 bases had no gene match. The CDR3: CASSSGQQPFF. In DNA form, the CDR3 reads TGTGCCAGCAGTTCGGGACAGCAGCCGTTCTTC.

This clone appeared a few times. The rearrangement joins TRBV5-1 to TRBJ2-7; D might be TRBD2 (5 bases). CDR1 is SGHRS and CDR2 is YFSETQ in the germline V gene. CDR3 length: 16 amino acids. V was clipped by 0 bases and J by 3 bases, with 16 bases between them. CDR3 in DNA: TGCGCCAGCAGCTTGGCAACGCGGGTAGAAAGCTACGAGCAGTACTTC. Amino acids: CASSLATRVESYEQYF.

A single count supports this clone. The rearrangement uses TRBV11-2 and TRBJ2-3; no clear D gene. This CDR3 is built from 14 residues. Per germline, CDR1 SGHAT and CDR2 FQNNGV. Trimming cost V 5 bases and J 1 base, with 10 bases left between them. The DNA of the CDR3 is TGTGCCAGCAGCCTTATTCAGGGCACAGATACGCAGTATTTT. Translation gives CASSLIQGTDTQYF.

In nucleotides, the CDR3 is TGTGCCAGCCAACGCGCATCTCAGGGTGGGGAGACCCAGTACTTC. The encoded protein is CASQRASQGGETQYF. V gene TRBV28 combines with J gene TRBJ2-5; D might be TRBD1 (5 bases). Germline lookup yields CDR1 MDHEN and CDR2 SYDVKM. Trimming stripped 8 bases from V and 5 bases from J, with 21 bases between. The CDR3 consists of 15 residues.

V is TRBV11-2 and J is TRBJ1-2; the match to TRBD1 covers 9 bases. Trimming at V came to 1 base and at J to 3 bases, leaving 3 bases not matched to a gene. Germline CDR1 reads SGHAT; CDR2 reads FQNNGV. The CDR3 runs 15 residues. CDR3 bases: TGTGCCAGCAGCTTAGTCGGACAGGGGTACTATGGCTACACCTTC. Protein: CASSLVGQGYYGYTF.

The gene calls are TRBV28 and TRBJ1-1; 8 bases are shared with TRBD1. CDR1 MDHEN and CDR2 SYDVKM come from the germline V gene. V was pared by 6 bases and J by 1 base, with 4 bases of the junction left unmatched. CDR3 length equals 14 residues. As DNA, the CDR3 is TGTGCCAGCAGATACAGGGGGGGGAACACTGAAGCTTTCTTT. Translated: CASRYRGGNTEAFF.

The gene calls are TRBV28 and TRBJ2-7; 15 nucleotides agree with TRBD2. V shed 8 bases, J shed 2 bases, and the junction held 13 bases outside the gene matches. Germline V CDR1 and CDR2: MDHEN, SYDVKM. This CDR3 is 18 amino acids long. The CDR3: CASALQGLAGGRAYEQYF. The CDR3 region has the DNA TGTGCCAGCGCCCTACAAGGACTAGCGGGAGGGAGGGCCTACGAGCAGTACTTC. The full variable domain, in which reference TRBV28 and TRBJ2-7 provide the parts outside the CDR3, is DVKVTQSSRYLVKRTGEKVFLECVQDMDHENMFWYRQDPGLGLRLIYFSYDVKMKEKGDIPEGYSVSREKKERFSLILESASTNQTSMYLCASALQGLAGGRAYEQYFGPGTRLTVT.

The chain has TRBV28 and TRBJ2-3, with D perhaps matching TRBD2 (5 bases). The CDR3 is 15 residues long. Trimming removed 3 bases at V and 10 bases at J, with 20 bases between. Germline values: CDR1 MDHEN, CDR2 SYDVKM. The CDR3 sequence is CASSFFDPRYGAQYF. The CDR3 DNA reads TGTGCCAGCAGTTTCTTCGATCCCAGATACGGGGCGCAGTATTTT.

The chain couples TRBV6-5 to TRBJ1-1; 7 bases map to TRBD1. The CDR3 is 13 amino acids. Looked up from germline, CDR1 is MNHEY and CDR2 is SVGAGI. Trimming cost V 2 bases and J 6 bases; bases outside gene matches: 3. The CDR3: CASSYQGVSEAFF. In DNA, the CDR3 is TGTGCCAGCAGTTACCAGGGGGTATCTGAAGCTTTCTTT.

This clone was detected only once. The chain carries TRBV11-3 and TRBJ1-1; D not certain. Germline V lookup: CDR1 SGHNT, CDR2 YENEEA. Trimming stripped 1 base from V and 10 bases from J, with 13 bases between. There are 13 residues in the CDR3. CDR3 region: CASSLGKGAGAFF. The CDR3, as DNA: TGTGCCAGCAGCTTAGGGAAAGGAGCGGGAGCTTTCTTT.